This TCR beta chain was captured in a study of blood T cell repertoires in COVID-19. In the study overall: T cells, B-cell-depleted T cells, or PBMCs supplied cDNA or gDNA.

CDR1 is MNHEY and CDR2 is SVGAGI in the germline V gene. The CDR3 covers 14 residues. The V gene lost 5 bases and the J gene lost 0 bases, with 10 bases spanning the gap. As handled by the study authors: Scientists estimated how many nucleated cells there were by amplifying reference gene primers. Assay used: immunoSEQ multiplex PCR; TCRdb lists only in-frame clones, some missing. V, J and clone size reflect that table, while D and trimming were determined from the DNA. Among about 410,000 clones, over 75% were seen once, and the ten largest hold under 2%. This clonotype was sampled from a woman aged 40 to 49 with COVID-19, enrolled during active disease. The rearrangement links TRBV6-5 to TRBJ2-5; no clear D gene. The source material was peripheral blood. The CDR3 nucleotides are TGTGCCAGCAGTAATAACGCGTACCAAGAGACCCAGTACTTC. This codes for CASSNNAYQETQYF.